This note documents a single TCR beta chain sequence. These data belong to a study of blood T cell repertoires in COVID-19. Measured with immunoSEQ multiplex PCR; TCRdb has only the in-frame clones, and not every one. The data hold some 78,000 clones, with around 90% observed a single time. V shed 2 bases, J shed 0 bases, and the junction held 5 bases outside the gene matches. The CDR3 sequence is 16 residues long. CDR1 is MGHRA, CDR2 YSYEKL, per germline. The source is a woman between 45 and 65 years old in a cohort sampled during active COVID-19. The chain joins TRBV4-1 to TRBJ1-2; 8 positions match TRBD1. The specimen was peripheral blood. For the CDR3, the DNA is TGCGCCAGCAGCCAACCCCACAGGGGGACTAACTATGGCTACACCTTC. This translates into CASSQPHRGTNYGYTF.